This T cell receptor beta chain emerged from a study of regulatory T cells in long-lasting Graves disease. In building TCR beta libraries, iRepertoire HTBI primers were used together with Arm-PCR of CDR3 regions. TCRdb fed the multiplex PCR reads into MiXCR, producing one record per CDR3 protein. The repertoire holds over 350,000 distinct CDR3 sequences, with around 21% as singletons. This sample's time point: persistent/refractory GD, antithyroid drugs over 5 years with positive TRAb. RNA isolated from PBMCs was used to make the TCR library. This CDR3 has 13 amino acids. V lost 0 bases to trimming and J lost 2 bases, with 7 bases between them. Germline assignment: CDR1 DFQATT and CDR2 SNEGSKA (reference sequence). General study results and limits: TRBV28, TRBJ1-2 and TRBJ2-5 were segments that persistent disease favored.

This clonotype has just a few counts. The antigen remains unidentified. The sequences come from peripheral blood mononuclear cells (PBMCs), collected when the disease was refractory, from a patient treated with antithyroid drugs. V gene TRBV20-1 combines with J gene TRBJ1-1; no clear D. The receptor's source is a female donor with Graves disease. The CDR3 loop is CSARDSGNTEAFF. Here the CDR3 DNA reads TGCAGTGCTAGAGACTCAGGAAACACTGAAGCTTTCTTT.